This TCR beta chain was sequenced during a study of cytomegalovirus exposure and HLA in healthy donors. Broader study findings: Later analysis suggested links between common viral pathogens and several top significant clusters. Later analysis reportedly placed an Asian-associated ancestry cluster below the approximately 700-donor mean in N-insertions. In a later analysis, a missense DCLRE1C variant was linked to TCR beta V- and J-gene trimming. Later analysis indicated greater clonal expansion among HLA-associated TCR beta chains than among equally common other chains.

On this clone itself: What it recognizes is unknown.

CDR3 length: 15 amino acids. Germline CDR1 is LGHNA and CDR2 is YSLEER. Trimming took 2 bases from V and 8 from J; bases not matched to a gene: 11. Primers included in the PCR were 60 Vbeta and 13 Jbeta primers. Clones were read by immunoSEQ multiplex PCR, and TCRdb kept only the in-frame ones, dropping some. This repertoire shows around 94,000 clones, 81% found once; its top ten account for 9% to 12%. Sequencing was performed on PBMCs. The chain couples TRBV4-3 to TRBJ1-2, with TRBD1 identical over 7 bases. This clonotype was sampled from a human donor in good health. The CDR3, as DNA: TGCGCCAGCAGCCAATCCCCGGACAGGCAGTTCGGCTACACCTTC. This translates into CASSQSPDRQFGYTF.